The next 4 T cell receptor beta chains were all read from a single sample in a study of T cells in Graves' hyperthyroidism and ophthalmopathy. There were TCR beta CDR3 regions amplified from RNA transcripts. HTBI primers were employed in a first-round RT-PCR of the TCR CDR3. Via MiXCR, TCRdb re-called the multiplex PCR reads, giving one row per CDR3 protein. The sample has more than 300,000 distinct CDR3 sequences; roughly 17% are singletons. The sequencing input was blood. Every receptor here comes from a woman in her 30s with Graves' hyperthyroidism that later progressed to Graves' ophthalmopathy.

The gene calls are TRBV6-1 and TRBJ1-6; the D gene is possibly TRBD1 (6 bases). The germline V gene has CDR1 MNHNS and CDR2 SASEGT. This CDR3 has 15 amino acids. The V end lost 3 bases, the J end lost 7 bases, and 13 bases lay between the germline ends. CDR3 nucleotide sequence: TGTGCCAGCAGTGATCTACAGGGCTTGAATTCACCCCTCCACTTT. Translated, it gives CASSDLQGLNSPLHF.

This clonotype was recorded many times. The chain employs TRBV30 and TRBJ2-7, with 7 bases matching TRBD1. The CDR3 is made up of 13 amino acids. V was pared by 4 bases and J by 1 base, with 4 bases of the junction left unmatched. CDR1 is GTSNPN and CDR2 is SVGIG in the germline V gene (reference sequence). The CDR3 bases are TGTGCCTGGAAAGACAGGGAATCCTACGAGCAGTACTTC. Encoded protein: CAWKDRESYEQYF.

The V and J genes are TRBV5-6 and TRBJ1-1; D is unresolved. V was clipped by 0 bases and J by 0 bases, with 9 bases between them. The CDR3 sequence is 15 residues long. CDR1 and CDR2 from the germline V gene are SGHDT and YYEEEE. The CDR3 loop reads CASSLGRRLNTEAFF. The CDR3 DNA reads as TGTGCCAGCAGCTTGGGGCGACGCTTGAACACTGAAGCTTTCTTT. The full variable domain, completed using reference TRBV5-6 and TRBJ1-1, is DAGVTQSPTHLIKTRGQQVTLRCSPKSGHDTVSWYQQALGQGPQFIFQYYEEEERQRGNFPDRFSGHQFPNYSSELNVNALLLGDSALYLCASSLGRRLNTEAFFGQGTRLTVV.

This clonotype was seen repeatedly, ten times or more. The chain links TRBV20-1 to TRBJ2-3, with 11 bases lining up with TRBD2. Trimming took 6 bases from V and 3 from J; bases not matched to a gene: 8. The germline gives CDR1 DFQATT, CDR2 SNEGSKA (reference sequence). This CDR3 contains 15 residues. CDR3 amino acids: CSADGLAGGTDTQYF. In DNA form, the CDR3 reads TGCAGTGCCGATGGACTAGCGGGTGGTACAGATACGCAGTATTTT.